This TCR beta chain is from a study of blood T cell repertoires in COVID-19. In the original analysis: It was from reference gene primer amplification that nucleated cell counts were estimated. Sequenced by immunoSEQ multiplex PCR; TCRdb stores in-frame clones only, minus some. That table gives V, J and clone size, and the DNA gave D and trimming. Here the sample spans 200,000 to 250,000 clones, more than 80% being singletons. The CDR3 sequence is 16 residues long. Germline-derived CDR1 and CDR2 are MNHNY and SVGAGI (reference sequence). With 0 bases clipped from V and 5 bases from J, the junction kept 7 bases outside the gene matches.

The sequence was obtained from a woman aged 40 to 50 with acute COVID-19. V and J are TRBV6-6 and TRBJ1-5; 7 positions match TRBD1. Sequencing used PBMCs or T cells enriched from blood (not recorded which). The CDR3 bases are TGTGCCAGCAGTTACTCCAACAGGGGAAAAGATCAGCCCCAGCATTTT. This gives the protein CASSYSNRGKDQPQHF.